This T cell receptor beta chain appears in the sequencing data of a study of CD8 T cells in ankylosing spondylitis. This clonotype was found a few times. Its antigen remains unknown. Germline values: CDR1 SGHTA, CDR2 FQGNSA. The CDR3 loop spans 15 amino acids. The V gene lost 5 bases and the J gene lost 3 bases, with 15 bases spanning the gap. By quantitative 5'-RACE with molecular barcodes, the TCR beta libraries were made. TCRdb analysed the 5' RACE reads with MiXCR anew, one entry per CDR3 protein. The sample includes some 87,000 distinct CDR3 sequences, around 26% seen only once; the top ten take around three fifths. Study results and limitations: Seven or eight highly homologous variants formed a TCR beta motif that appeared characteristic of ankylosing spondylitis blood.

The sequence derives from a male donor with ankylosing spondylitis or in good health (not recorded which). The sequencing input was blood, either unsorted or a sorted T cell fraction (not recorded which). The J gene is TRBJ2-3, the V gene TRBV7-2, with D possibly being TRBD2 (5 bases). The CDR3 DNA reads as TGTGCCAGCAGCAGTCGAGGGCTTGGTACAGATACGCAGTATTTT. This sequence encodes CASSSRGLGTDTQYF.